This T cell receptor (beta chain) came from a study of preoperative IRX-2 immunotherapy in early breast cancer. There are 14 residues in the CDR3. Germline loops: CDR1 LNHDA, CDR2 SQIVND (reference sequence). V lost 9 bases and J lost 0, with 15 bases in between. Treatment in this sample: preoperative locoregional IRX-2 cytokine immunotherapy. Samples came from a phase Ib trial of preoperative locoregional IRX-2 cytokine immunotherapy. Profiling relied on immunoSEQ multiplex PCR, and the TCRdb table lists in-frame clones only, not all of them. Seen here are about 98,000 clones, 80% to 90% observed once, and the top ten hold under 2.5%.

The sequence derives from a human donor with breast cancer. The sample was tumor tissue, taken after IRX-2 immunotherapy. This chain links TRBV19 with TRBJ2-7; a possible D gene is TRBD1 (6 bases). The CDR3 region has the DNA TGTGCCAGCAGGCAGGGGCCAAGCTCCTACGAGCAGTACTTC. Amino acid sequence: CASRQGPSSYEQYF. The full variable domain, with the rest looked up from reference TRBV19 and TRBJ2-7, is DGGITQSPKYLFRKEGQNVTLSCEQNLNHDAMYWYRQDPGQGLRLIYYSQIVNDFQKGDIAEGYSVSREKKESFPLTVTSAQKNPTAFYLCASRQGPSSYEQYFGPGTRLTVT.